One T cell receptor beta chain is described in this entry. One Seattle source followed patients from active infection through their disease course. The CDR3 is 14 residues long. Germline V lookup: CDR1 SGHNT, CDR2 YYREEE (reference sequence). Trimming removed 4 bases at V and 6 bases at J, with 16 bases between. The data were obtained in a study of blood T cell repertoires in COVID-19. Whole-study context: Sample material is recorded as cDNA or gDNA derived from T cells, B-cell-depleted T cells, or PBMCs.

Generated by immunoSEQ multiplex PCR, the TCRdb table keeps only in-frame clones and is missing some. This sample has 250,000 to 350,000 clones; about nine tenths occur once, and the top ten carry over 9%. This TCR came from a woman aged 25-40 years with COVID-19, enrolled during active disease. The sample taken for sequencing was peripheral blood. The J gene is TRBJ1-1, the V gene TRBV5-4, with a weak D call TRBD1 (6 bases). In DNA, the CDR3 is TGTGCCAGCAGCGTACAGGGAAAAGGGGCTGAAGCTTTCTTT. Translating it yields CASSVQGKGAEAFF.